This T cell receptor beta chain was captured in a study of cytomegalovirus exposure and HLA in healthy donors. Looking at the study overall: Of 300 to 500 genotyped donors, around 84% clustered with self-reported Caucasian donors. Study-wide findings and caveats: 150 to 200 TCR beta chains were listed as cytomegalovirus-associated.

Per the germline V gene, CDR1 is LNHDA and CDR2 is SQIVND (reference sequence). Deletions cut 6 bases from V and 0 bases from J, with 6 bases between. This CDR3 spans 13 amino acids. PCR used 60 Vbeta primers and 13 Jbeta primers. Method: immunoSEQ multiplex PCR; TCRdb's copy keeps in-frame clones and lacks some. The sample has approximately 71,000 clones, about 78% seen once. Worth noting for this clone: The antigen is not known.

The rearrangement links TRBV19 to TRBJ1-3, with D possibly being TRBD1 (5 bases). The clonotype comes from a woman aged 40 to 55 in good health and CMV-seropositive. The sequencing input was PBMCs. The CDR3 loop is CASRTVSGNTIYF. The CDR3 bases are TGTGCCAGTAGGACAGTCTCTGGAAACACCATATATTTT.